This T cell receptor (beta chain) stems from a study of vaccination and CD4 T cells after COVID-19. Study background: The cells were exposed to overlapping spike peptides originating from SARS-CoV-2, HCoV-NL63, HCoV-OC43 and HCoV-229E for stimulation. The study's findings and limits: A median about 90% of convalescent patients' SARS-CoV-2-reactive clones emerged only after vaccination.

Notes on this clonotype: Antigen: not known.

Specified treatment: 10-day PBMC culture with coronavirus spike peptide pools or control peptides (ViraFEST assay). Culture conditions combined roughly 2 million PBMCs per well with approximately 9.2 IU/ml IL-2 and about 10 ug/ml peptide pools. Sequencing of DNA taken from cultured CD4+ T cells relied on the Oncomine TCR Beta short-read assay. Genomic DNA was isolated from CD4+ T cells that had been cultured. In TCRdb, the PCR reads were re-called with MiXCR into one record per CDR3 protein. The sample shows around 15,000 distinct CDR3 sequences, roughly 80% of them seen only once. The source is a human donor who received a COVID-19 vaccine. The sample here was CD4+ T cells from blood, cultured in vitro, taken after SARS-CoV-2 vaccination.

CDR3 region: CSVEEGTETQYF. Here the CDR3 DNA reads TGCAGCGTTGAGGAGGGAACGGAGACCCAGTACTTC. The chain recombines TRBV29-1 with TRBJ2-5, with a possible D match to TRBD2 (6 bases). Germline CDR1 is SQVTM and CDR2 is ANQGSEA. V lost 3 bases, J lost 5 bases, and 10 bases lay in between. This CDR3 region has 12 residues.